This T cell receptor beta chain stems from a study of beta chain features in type 1 diabetes. As for the study in general: Sorted cell examination encompassed approximately 110 million cells across all samples. Points from the study as a whole: Moderate yet significant TCRB CDR3 shortening was seen in Type 1 diabetes patients in all four CD4+ subsets. VDJ junctions in type 1 diabetes patients carried more deletions and fewer insertions.

The authors reverse transcribed all of the isolated RNA, so sequencing captured expressed TCRB transcripts. Using immunoSEQ multiplex PCR, the repertoire was profiled, and TCRdb retains in-frame clones only, with some absent. The sample carries roughly 340,000 clones, approximately 12% recorded once. This clone appeared a few times. The antigen is not known. Other DNA sequences within the sample encode an identical CDR3. V lost 0 bases and J 0 bases, leaving 6 bases between the germline ends. There are 14 residues in the CDR3. Germline-derived CDR1 and CDR2 are SGHRS and YFSETQ. V is TRBV5-1 and J is TRBJ1-1, with D unresolved. The sample consisted of naive CD4+ T cells from blood. This clonotype was obtained from a woman between 18 and 29 years old with type 1 diabetes. CDR3 loop: CASSLGAMNTEAFF. CDR3 bases: TGCGCCAGCAGCTTGGGGGCTATGAACACTGAAGCTTTCTTT.